These 5 T cell receptor beta chains came from one sample sequenced in a study of blood T cell repertoires in COVID-19. Profiling relied on immunoSEQ multiplex PCR, and the TCRdb table lists in-frame clones only, not all of them. The table has a few hundred thousand clones, about 85% seen once. The sequencing sample was made of peripheral blood. The origin of the receptors is a woman aged 18-29 years with acute or convalescent COVID-19.

The genes are TRBV6-5 and TRBJ1-1; 7 nucleotides line up with TRBD1. CDR1 is MNHEY and CDR2 is SVGAGI in the germline V gene. V trimming: 5 bases; J trimming: 1 base; junction bases outside the gene matches: 4. The CDR3 totals 14 residues. In nucleotides, the CDR3 is TGTGCCAGCAGTCGACAGGGTTCGAACACTGAAGCTTTCTTT. It translates to CASSRQGSNTEAFF.

This clone was seen a handful of times. The J gene is TRBJ2-6, the V gene TRBV6-1, with D maybe TRBD2 (5 bases). Germline V CDR1 and CDR2: MNHNS, SASEGT. The CDR3 totals 16 residues. V was shortened by 1 base and J by 0 bases, with 7 bases between the two germline ends. CDR3 region: CASSEDEGSGANVLTF. The DNA of the CDR3 is TGTGCCAGCAGTGAAGATGAGGGCTCTGGGGCCAACGTCCTGACTTTC.

The chain uses TRBV6-1 and TRBJ2-7; 10 nucleotides line up with TRBD2. Trimming removed 1 base from V and 6 bases from J; junction bases left unmatched: 3. The CDR3 sequence is 14 residues long. Germline loops: CDR1 MNHNS, CDR2 SASEGT. For the CDR3, the DNA is TGTGCCAGCAGTGAAGTTGGACTAGCGGCCGAGCAGTACTTC. Protein product: CASSEVGLAAEQYF.

The V and J genes are TRBV7-7 and TRBJ2-7; the D is unclear. Trimming stripped 5 bases from V and 3 bases from J, with 11 bases between. The CDR3 sequence is 13 residues long. Germline assignment: CDR1 SSHAT and CDR2 FNYEAQ (reference sequence). Here the CDR3 reads CASSLDADYEQYF. In nucleotides, the CDR3 is TGTGCCAGCAGCCTTGACGCGGACTACGAGCAGTACTTC.

This clone was seen repeatedly, ten times or more. V gene TRBV6-6 combines with J gene TRBJ2-7; D not certain. This CDR3 is 11 amino acids long. With 7 bases removed from V and 2 bases from J, the gap between germline ends came to 6 bases. The germline V gene has CDR1 MNHNY and CDR2 SVGAGI (reference sequence). The chain's CDR3 is CASTSTYEQYF. CDR3 coding DNA: TGTGCCAGCACCAGTACCTACGAGCAGTACTTC.